The TCR beta chain described here comes from a study of cytomegalovirus exposure and HLA in healthy donors. Turning to the study itself: Previous work identified 95 million to 120 million unique TCR beta sequences from around 180 million T cells.

The PCR employed 60 Vbeta primers together with 13 Jbeta primers. Here immunoSEQ multiplex PCR was the method, and the copy in TCRdb shows in-frame clones only, minus some. The sample records fewer than 200,000 clones, around 83% being singletons. V was shortened by 5 bases and J by 3 bases, with 8 bases between the two germline ends. The CDR3 has 11 amino acids. Germline lookup yields CDR1 DFQATT and CDR2 SNEGSKA (reference sequence). The TCR originated in a girl aged 2 to 9 in good health and CMV-seropositive. Material for sequencing was PBMCs. The chain couples TRBV20-1 to TRBJ2-7; D ambiguous. CDR3 protein: CSAPLVYEQYF. Here the CDR3 DNA reads TGCAGTGCTCCTTTAGTCTACGAGCAGTACTTC.